This T cell receptor beta chain was identified during a study of control samples from healthy donors and cancer patients. Germline V lookup: CDR1 LGHNA, CDR2 YNFKEQ. The CDR3 consists of 13 residues. V was trimmed by 0 bases and J by 13 bases, leaving 10 bases between them. Clones were sequenced by immunoSEQ multiplex PCR, and TCRdb holds only the in-frame ones, with some missing. Among more than 85,000 clones listed, 83% were seen once. The clonotype originates from a woman between 50 and 59 years old in good health. The rearrangement links TRBV4-2 to TRBJ1-6; the D is unclear. The sample taken for sequencing was blood. The CDR3 loop reads CASSQDLTSPLHF. The CDR3 DNA reads as TGTGCCAGCAGCCAAGATCTTACATCCCCCCTCCACTTT.